This T cell receptor beta chain was identified during a study of OX40 agonist ivuxolimab in advanced cancers. Study background: An agonistic human IgG2 monoclonal antibody against OX40 (CD134) was given. Patients treated during dose escalation were battling hepatocellular carcinoma, melanoma, renal cell or head and neck cancer. Age averaged around 60 years (range roughly 23 to 80), and more than 80% were male. Study-level findings and limits: CD4+ T cells averaged fewer expanded clones than CD8+ T cells.

This clone was observed once. As yet, its antigen is unknown. The CDR3 extends over 12 amino acids. Assay used: immunoSEQ multiplex PCR; TCRdb lists only in-frame clones, some missing. The profile shows tens of thousands of clones, around 84% of them singletons. The starting material was CD4+ or CD8+ T cells sorted from blood, obtained in a trial of the OX40 agonist ivuxolimab. The chain couples TRBV21-1 to TRBJ1-4. TRBV21-1 has pseudogene status. This clonotype was sampled from an adult with an advanced solid tumor such as melanoma, head and neck, liver or kidney cancer. The CDR3: CASSLDNEKLFF. The CDR3 DNA reads as TGTGCCAGCAGCTTGGATAATGAAAAACTGTTTTTT.